This T cell receptor beta chain was sequenced for a study of regulatory T cells in long-lasting Graves disease. Study-wide results and limits: Persistent disease exhibited a predilection for TRBV28, TRBJ1-2 and TRBJ2-5.

Comments on this clonotype: The antigen is undetermined.

Time point in this sample: newly diagnosed GD, antithyroid drugs for less than 3 months. The authors made the TCR library using RNA they extracted from PBMCs. Patients came from an endocrinology department in Xi'an, China. Germline-derived CDR1 and CDR2 are MNHEY and SVGEGT. V was pared by 5 bases and J by 1 base, with 19 bases of the junction left unmatched. This CDR3 is 20 amino acids long. Combining iRepertoire HTBI primers with Arm-PCR of CDR3 regions, the authors built TCR beta libraries. TCRdb reprocessed the multiplex PCR reads via MiXCR and lists one record per CDR3 protein. The table records 390,000 or so distinct CDR3 sequences, roughly 12% of them present only once. The same specimen was also included in a second study, on T cells in Graves' hyperthyroidism and ophthalmopathy.

The specimen comprised peripheral blood mononuclear cells (PBMCs), sampled at new diagnosis, from a patient treated with antithyroid drugs. V and J are TRBV6-2 or TRBV6-3 and TRBJ2-1; 8 nucleotides align to TRBD2. The receptor comes from a woman aged 18 to 35 with Graves disease. This CDR3 reads CASSEARWGGLARSYNEQFF. Here the CDR3 DNA reads TGTGCCAGCAGTGAAGCCCGTTGGGGAGGACTAGCAAGGTCCTACAATGAGCAGTTCTTC.